This T cell receptor (beta chain) stems from a study of blood T cell repertoires in COVID-19 (TCRdb year 2020). Study-level background: Samples covering the acute and convalescent phases of COVID-19 were provided by collaborators in the United States, Italy and Spain. The dataset comprised deeply sampled blood TCRbeta repertoires from subjects exposed to, actively infected with, or recovered from COVID-19. A de-identified subject ID, COVID-19 status, age in years and sex were almost always included in the sample metadata. The samples were drawn from the first 160 participants of the ongoing ImmuneRACE study and from 950 to 1,500 subjects provided by 6 global collaborators. Where available, HLA class I and class II types were obtained from metadata supplied by the sample provider rather than from assay-based typing. The prospective study material was composed of cDNA or gDNA derived from T cells, B-cell-depleted T cells, or PBMCs. A freely available public database, intended as a resource for researchers studying the immune response to SARS-CoV-2, is where the repertoires were released.

The collaborating institutions used their own protocols to collect whole blood in K2EDTA tubes. Collaborator samples were shipped for TCRbeta analysis as frozen whole blood, isolated PBMCs, or DNA extracted from either sample type. CDR1 MNHEY and CDR2 SVGAGI are derived from the germline V gene. V trim: 2 bases; J trim: 5 bases; unmatched bases: 1. The CDR3 sequence holds 13 residues, the cysteine and phenylalanine included. Of all the DNA, just the CDR3 is kept, 39 bases in frame from base 1. The immunoSEQ Assay, a bias-controlled multiplex PCR, was used to amplify TCRbeta CDR3 regions from genomic DNA. In the source study's methods: The number of nucleated cells in each sample was estimated by amplification of reference gene primers within the assay. To quantify the absolute abundance of each unique TCRbeta CDR3 rearrangement, sequence reads were collapsed and filtered. For each sample, productive Simpson clonality was calculated by taking the square root of Simpson's diversity index across productive rearrangements. Not all clones reach the TCRdb copy of this immuneACCESS table, which keeps in-frame sequences only. Checked studies attribute under half of the gap to unresolved V genes and leave the rest unexplained. V and J calls and clone size are copied from that table; D and trimming were computed from the DNA. For this sample the table gives approximately 180,000 clones, of which approximately 86% were detected only once. The top ten constitute roughly 1.6% of the sample.

A remark on this clone: Its cognate antigen has yet to be identified. Base qualities were left out, and no much larger clone turns up one base away.

Broader findings and caveats from the paper: The amount of clinical and demographic metadata varied by source and participant and was provided uncurated.

The chain was built from TRBV6-5 and TRBJ2-7, and 9 bases in between align with TRBD1. The sample comprised peripheral blood. This receptor was obtained from a woman aged 50 to 60 with acute or convalescent COVID-19. The nucleotide sequence is given as TGTGCCAGCAGTTACGACAGGGGGAACGAGCAGTACTTC. This sequence encodes CASSYDRGNEQYF.